Only one count was recorded for the clone carrying this T cell receptor beta chain. Losses at the gene ends were 2 bases for V and 2 bases for J; bases not matched to a gene: 7. This CDR3 contains 18 residues. Germline assignment: CDR1 SGHTA and CDR2 FQGNSA. The data belong to a study of T cell changes during pregnancy in multiple sclerosis. Produced via immunoSEQ multiplex PCR; TCRdb's table is partial and in-frame only. The sample includes 35,000 to 45,000 clones, roughly 88% of them seen just once. This TCR was recovered from a female donor in good health, enrolled as a control in a pregnancy study. The rearrangement joins TRBV7-2 to TRBJ2-3, with 13 bases identical to TRBD2. Here the sequenced sample was peripheral blood, taken in the second trimester of pregnancy. The CDR3 bases are TGTGCCAGCAGCTTACAGTCGGGACTAGCGGGGCTCACAGATACGCAGTATTTT. Protein sequence: CASSLQSGLAGLTDTQYF.